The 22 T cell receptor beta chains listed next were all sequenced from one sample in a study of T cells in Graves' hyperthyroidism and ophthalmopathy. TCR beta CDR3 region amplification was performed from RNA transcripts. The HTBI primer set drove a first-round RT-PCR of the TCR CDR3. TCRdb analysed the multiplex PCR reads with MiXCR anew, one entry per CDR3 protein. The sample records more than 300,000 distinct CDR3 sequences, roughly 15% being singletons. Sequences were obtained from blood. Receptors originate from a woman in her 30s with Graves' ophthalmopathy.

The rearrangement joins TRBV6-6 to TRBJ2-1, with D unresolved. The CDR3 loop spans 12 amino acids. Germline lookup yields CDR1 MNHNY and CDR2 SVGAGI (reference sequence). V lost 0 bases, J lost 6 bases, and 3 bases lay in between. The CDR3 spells CASSYSGNEQFF. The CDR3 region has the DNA TGTGCCAGCAGTTACTCAGGCAATGAGCAGTTCTTC.

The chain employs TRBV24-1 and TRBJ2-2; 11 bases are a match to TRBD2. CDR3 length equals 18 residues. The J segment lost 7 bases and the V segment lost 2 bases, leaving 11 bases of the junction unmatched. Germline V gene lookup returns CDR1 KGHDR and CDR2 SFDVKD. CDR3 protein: CATSDWASGGPRVGELFF. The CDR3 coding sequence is TGTGCCACCAGTGATTGGGCTAGCGGGGGGCCCCGGGTCGGGGAGCTGTTTTTT.

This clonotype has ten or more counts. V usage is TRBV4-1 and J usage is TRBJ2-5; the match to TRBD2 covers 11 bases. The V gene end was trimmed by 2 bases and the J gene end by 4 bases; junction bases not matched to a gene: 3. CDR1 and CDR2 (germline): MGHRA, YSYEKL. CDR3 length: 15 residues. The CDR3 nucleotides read TGCGCCAGCAGCCAATTAGCGGGGGGGAGAGAGACCCAGTACTTC. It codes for CASSQLAGGRETQYF.

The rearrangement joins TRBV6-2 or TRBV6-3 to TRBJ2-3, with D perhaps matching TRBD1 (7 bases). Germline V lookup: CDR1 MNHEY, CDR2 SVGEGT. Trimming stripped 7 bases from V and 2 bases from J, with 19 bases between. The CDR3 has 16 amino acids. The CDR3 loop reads CASNTGGGLSTDTQYF. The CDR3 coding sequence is TGTGCCAGCAACACCGGAGGGGGCCTTTCCACAGATACGCAGTATTTT.

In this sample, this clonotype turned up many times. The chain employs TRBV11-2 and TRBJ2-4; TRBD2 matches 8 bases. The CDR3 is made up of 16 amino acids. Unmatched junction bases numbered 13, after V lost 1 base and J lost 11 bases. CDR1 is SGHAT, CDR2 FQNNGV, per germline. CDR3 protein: CASSLVGLALPQFQYF. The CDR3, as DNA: TGTGCCAGCAGCTTAGTTGGACTAGCCCTACCACAGTTTCAGTACTTC. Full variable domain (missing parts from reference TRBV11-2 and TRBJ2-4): EAGVAQSPRYKIIEKRQSVAFWCNPISGHATLYWYQQILGQGPKLLIQFQNNGVVDDSQLPKDRFSAERLKGVDSTLKIQPAKLEDSAVYLCASSLVGLALPQFQYFGAGTRLSVL.

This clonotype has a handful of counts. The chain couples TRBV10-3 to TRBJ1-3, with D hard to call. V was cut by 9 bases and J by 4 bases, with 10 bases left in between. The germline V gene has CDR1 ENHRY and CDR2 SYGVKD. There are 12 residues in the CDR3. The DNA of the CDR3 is TGTGCCATAACGGAGACAGGAAACACCATATATTTT. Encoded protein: CAITETGNTIYF.

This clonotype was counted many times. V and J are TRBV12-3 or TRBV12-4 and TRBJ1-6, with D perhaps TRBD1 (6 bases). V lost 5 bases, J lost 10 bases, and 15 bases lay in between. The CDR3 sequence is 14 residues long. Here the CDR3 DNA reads TGTGCCAGCAGTCCCGTGAGGGGGGGATCACCCCTCCACTTT. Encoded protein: CASSPVRGGSPLHF.

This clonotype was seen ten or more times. The CDR3 DNA is TGTGCCAGCAGGGCTAGCGGGGGTTGGGAGCAGTTCTTC. Its protein product is CASRASGGWEQFF. The chain joins TRBV3-1 to TRBJ2-1, with 10 bases lining up with TRBD2. This CDR3 has 13 amino acids. The germline CDR1 and CDR2 sequences are LGHDT and YNNKEL (reference sequence). J lost 10 bases, V lost 6 bases, and 6 bases had no gene match.

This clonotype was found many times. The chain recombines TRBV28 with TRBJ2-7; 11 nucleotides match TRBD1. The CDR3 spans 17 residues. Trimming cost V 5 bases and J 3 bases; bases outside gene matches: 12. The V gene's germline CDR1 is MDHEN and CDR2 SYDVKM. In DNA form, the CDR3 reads TGTGCCAGCAGTCATATAGTTGGACAGGGGGCCAACTACGAGCAGTACTTC. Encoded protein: CASSHIVGQGANYEQYF.

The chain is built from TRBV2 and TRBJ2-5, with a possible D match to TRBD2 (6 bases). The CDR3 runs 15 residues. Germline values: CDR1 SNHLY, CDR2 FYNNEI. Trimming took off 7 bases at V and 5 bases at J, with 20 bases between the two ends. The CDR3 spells CASTGRSGTRETQYF. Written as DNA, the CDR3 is TGTGCCAGCACCGGACGATCAGGGACTCGTGAGACCCAGTACTTC.

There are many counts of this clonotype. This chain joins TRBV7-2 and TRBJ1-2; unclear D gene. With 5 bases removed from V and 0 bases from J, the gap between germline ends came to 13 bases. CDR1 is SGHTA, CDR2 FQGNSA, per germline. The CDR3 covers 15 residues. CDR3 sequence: CASSLVGQTNYGYTF. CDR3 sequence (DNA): TGTGCCAGCAGCCTAGTGGGCCAGACTAACTATGGCTACACCTTC.

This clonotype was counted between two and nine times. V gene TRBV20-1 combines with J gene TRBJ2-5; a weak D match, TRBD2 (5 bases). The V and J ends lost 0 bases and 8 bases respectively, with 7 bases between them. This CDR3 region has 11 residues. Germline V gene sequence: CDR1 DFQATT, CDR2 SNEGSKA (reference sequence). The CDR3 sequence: CSARELGTQYF. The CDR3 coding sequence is TGCAGTGCTAGAGAACTAGGAACCCAGTACTTC.

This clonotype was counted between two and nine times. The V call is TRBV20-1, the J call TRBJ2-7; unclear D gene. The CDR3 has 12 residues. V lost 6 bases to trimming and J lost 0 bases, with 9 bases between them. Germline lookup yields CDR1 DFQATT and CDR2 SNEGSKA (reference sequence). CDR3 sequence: CSALDGSYEQYF. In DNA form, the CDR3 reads TGCAGTGCGCTGGACGGCTCCTACGAGCAGTACTTC.

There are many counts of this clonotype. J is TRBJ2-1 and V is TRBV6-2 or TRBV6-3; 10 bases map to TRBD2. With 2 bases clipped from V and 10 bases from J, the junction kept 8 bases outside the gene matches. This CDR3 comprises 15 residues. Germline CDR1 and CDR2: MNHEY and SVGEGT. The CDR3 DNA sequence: TGTGCCAGCAGTTACCGTCGGACTAGCGGAGACGAGCAGTTCTTC. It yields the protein CASSYRRTSGDEQFF.

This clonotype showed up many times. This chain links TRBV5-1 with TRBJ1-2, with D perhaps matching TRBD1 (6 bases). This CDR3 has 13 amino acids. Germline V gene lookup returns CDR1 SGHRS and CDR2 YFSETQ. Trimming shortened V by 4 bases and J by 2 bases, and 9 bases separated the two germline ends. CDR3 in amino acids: CASSATGNYGYTF. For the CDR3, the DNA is TGCGCCAGCAGCGCCACAGGGAACTATGGCTACACCTTC. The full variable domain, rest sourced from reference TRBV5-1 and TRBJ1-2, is KAGVTQTPRYLIKTRGQQVTLSCSPISGHRSVSWYQQTPGQGLQFLFEYFSETQRNKGNFPGRFSGRQFSNSRSEMNVSTLELGDSALYLCASSATGNYGYTFGSGTRLTVV.

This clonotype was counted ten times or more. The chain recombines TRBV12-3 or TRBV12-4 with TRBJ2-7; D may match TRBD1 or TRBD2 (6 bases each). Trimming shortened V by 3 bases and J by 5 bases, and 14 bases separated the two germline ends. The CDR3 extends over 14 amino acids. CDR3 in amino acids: CASSFTGGRNEQYF. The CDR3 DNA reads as TGTGCCAGCAGTTTTACCGGGGGCCGGAACGAGCAGTACTTC.

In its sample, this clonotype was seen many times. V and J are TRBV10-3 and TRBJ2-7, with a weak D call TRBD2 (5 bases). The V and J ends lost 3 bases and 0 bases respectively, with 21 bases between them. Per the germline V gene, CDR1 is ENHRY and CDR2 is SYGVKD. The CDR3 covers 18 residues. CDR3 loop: CAISEAPLRAWTSYEQYF. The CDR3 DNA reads TGTGCCATCAGTGAAGCCCCGTTGCGGGCTTGGACCTCCTACGAGCAGTACTTC.

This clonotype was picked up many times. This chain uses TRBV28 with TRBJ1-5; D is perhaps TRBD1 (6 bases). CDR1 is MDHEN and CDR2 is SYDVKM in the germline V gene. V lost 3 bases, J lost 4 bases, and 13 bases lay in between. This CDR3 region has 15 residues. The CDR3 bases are TGTGCCAGCAGTTTCTTGTGGACAGAAAATCAGCCCCAGCATTTT. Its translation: CASSFLWTENQPQHF. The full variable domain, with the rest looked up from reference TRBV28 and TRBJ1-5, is DVKVTQSSRYLVKRTGEKVFLECVQDMDHENMFWYRQDPGLGLRLIYFSYDVKMKEKGDIPEGYSVSREKKERFSLILESASTNQTSMYLCASSFLWTENQPQHFGDGTRLSIL.

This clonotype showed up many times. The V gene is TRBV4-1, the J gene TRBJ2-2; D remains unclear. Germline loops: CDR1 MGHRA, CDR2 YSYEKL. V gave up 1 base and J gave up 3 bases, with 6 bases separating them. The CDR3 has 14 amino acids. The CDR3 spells CASSQVRDTGELFF. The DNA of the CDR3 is TGCGCCAGCAGCCAAGTAAGGGACACCGGGGAGCTGTTTTTT.

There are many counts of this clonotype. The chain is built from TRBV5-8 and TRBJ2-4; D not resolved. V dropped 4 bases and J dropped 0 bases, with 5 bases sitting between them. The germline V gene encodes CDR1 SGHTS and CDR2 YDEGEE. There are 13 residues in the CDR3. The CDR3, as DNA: TGTGCCAGCAGCCAACTAGCCAAAAACATTCAGTACTTC. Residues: CASSQLAKNIQYF.

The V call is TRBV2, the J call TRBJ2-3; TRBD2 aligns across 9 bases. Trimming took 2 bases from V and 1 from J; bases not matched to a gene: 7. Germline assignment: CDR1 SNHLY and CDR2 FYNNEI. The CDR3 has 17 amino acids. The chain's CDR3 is CASSELSSGGGTDTQYF. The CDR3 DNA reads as TGTGCCAGCAGTGAATTGAGTAGCGGGGGAGGCACAGATACGCAGTATTTT.

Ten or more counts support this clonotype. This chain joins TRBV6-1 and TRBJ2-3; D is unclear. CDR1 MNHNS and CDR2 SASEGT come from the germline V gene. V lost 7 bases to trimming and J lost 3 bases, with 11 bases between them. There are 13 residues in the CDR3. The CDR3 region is CASTWSLTDTQYF. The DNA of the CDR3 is TGTGCCAGCACCTGGTCACTGACAGATACGCAGTATTTT.